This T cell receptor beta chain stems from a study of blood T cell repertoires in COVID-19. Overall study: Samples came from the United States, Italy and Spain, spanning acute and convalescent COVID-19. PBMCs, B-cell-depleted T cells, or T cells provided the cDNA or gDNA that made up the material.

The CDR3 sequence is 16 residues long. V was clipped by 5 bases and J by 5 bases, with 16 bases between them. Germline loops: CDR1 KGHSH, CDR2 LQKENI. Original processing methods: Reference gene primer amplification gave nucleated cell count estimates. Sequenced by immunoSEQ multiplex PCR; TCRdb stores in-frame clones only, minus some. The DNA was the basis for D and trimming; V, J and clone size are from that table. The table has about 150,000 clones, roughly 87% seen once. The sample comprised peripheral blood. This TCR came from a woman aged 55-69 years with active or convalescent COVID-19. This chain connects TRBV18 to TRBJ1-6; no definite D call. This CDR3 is CASSTGRGTDNSPLHF. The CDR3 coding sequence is TGTGCCAGCTCAACCGGACGGGGAACAGATAATTCACCCCTCCACTTT.